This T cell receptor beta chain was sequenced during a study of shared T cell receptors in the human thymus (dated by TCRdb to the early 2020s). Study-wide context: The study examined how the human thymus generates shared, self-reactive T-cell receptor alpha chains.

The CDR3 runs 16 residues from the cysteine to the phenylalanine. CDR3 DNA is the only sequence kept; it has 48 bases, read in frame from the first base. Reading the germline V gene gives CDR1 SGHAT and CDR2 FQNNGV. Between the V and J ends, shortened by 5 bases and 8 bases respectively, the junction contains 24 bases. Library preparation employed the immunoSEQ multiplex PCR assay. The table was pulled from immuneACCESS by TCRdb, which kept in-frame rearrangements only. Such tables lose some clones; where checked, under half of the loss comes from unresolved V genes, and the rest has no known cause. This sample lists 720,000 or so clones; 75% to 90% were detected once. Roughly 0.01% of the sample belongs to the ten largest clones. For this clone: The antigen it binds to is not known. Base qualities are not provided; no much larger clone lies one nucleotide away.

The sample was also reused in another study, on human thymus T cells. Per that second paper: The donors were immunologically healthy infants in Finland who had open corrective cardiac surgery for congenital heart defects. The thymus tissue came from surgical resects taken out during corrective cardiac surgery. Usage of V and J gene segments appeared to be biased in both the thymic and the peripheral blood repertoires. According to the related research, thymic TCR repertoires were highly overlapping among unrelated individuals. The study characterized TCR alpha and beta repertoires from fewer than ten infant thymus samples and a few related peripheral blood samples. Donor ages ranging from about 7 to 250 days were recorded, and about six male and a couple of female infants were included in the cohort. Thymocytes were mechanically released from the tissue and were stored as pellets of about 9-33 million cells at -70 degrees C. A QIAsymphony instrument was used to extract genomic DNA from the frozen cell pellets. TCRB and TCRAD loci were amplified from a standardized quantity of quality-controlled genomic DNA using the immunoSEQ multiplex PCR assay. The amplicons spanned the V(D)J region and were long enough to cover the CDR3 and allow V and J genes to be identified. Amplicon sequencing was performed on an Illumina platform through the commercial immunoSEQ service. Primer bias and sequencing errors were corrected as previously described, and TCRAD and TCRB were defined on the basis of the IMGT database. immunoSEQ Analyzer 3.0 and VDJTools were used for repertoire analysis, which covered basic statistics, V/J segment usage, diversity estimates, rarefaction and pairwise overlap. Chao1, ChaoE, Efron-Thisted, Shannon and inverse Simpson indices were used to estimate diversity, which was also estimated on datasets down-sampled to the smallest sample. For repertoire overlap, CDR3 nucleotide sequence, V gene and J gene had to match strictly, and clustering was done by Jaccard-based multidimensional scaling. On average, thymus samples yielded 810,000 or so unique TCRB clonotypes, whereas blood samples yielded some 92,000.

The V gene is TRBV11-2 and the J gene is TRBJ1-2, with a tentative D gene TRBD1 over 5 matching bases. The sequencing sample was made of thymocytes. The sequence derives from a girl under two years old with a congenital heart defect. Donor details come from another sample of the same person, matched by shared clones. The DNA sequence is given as TGTGCCAGCAGCCACCAAGAGGGGAGGGACCCGGCCGGCTACACCTTC. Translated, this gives CASSHQEGRDPAGYTF. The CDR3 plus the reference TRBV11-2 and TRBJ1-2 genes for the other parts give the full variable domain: EAGVAQSPRYKIIEKRQSVAFWCNPISGHATLYWYQQILGQGPKLLIQFQNNGVVDDSQLPKDRFSAERLKGVDSTLKIQPAKLEDSAVYLCASSHQEGRDPAGYTFGSGTRLTVV.